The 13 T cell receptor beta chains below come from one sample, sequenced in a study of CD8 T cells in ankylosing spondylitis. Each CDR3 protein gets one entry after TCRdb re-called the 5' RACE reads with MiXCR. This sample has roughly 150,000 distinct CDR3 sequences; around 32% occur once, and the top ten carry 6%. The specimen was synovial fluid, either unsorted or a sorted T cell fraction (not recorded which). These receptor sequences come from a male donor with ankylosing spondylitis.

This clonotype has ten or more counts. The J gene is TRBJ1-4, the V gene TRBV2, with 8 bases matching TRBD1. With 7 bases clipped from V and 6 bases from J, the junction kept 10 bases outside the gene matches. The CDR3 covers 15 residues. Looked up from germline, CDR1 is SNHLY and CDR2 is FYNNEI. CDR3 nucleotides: TGTGCCAGCAAAGGACAGGGCCTCATCGATGAAAAACTGTTTTTT. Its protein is CASKGQGLIDEKLFF.

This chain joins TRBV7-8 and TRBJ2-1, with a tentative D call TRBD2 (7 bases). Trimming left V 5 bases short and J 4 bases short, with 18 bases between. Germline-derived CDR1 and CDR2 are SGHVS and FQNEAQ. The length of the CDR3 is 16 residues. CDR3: CASSLNVGGGYNEQFF. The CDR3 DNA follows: TGTGCCAGCAGCCTAAATGTGGGAGGGGGATACAATGAGCAGTTCTTC.

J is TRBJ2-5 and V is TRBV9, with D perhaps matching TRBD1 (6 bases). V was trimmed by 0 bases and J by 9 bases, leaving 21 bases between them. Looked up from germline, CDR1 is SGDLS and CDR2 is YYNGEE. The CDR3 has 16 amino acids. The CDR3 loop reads CASSVVPDSTSGAQYF. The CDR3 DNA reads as TGTGCCAGCAGCGTAGTCCCAGACAGCACCTCAGGGGCCCAGTACTTC.

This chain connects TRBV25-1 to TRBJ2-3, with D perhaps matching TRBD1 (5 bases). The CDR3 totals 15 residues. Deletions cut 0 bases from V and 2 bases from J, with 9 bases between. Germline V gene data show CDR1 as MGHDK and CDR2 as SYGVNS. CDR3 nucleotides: TGTGCCAGCAGTGAATATGTAGGGGTCACAGATACGCAGTATTTT. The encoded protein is CASSEYVGVTDTQYF. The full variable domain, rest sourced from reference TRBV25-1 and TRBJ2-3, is EADIYQTPRYLVIGTGKKITLECSQTMGHDKMYWYQQDPGMELHLIHYSYGVNSTEKGDLSSESTVSRIRTEHFPLTLESARPSHTSQYLCASSEYVGVTDTQYFGPGTRLTVL.

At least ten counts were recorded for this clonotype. CDR3 in amino acids: CASRAGLPITDTQYF. DNA for the CDR3: TGCGCCAGCAGAGCGGGACTACCTATCACAGATACGCAGTATTTT. The rearrangement joins TRBV5-1 to TRBJ2-3; 7 positions agree with TRBD2. The trim removed 5 bases at V and 2 bases at J, leaving 8 bases unmatched. Per germline, CDR1 SGHRS and CDR2 YFSETQ. The CDR3 spans 15 residues.

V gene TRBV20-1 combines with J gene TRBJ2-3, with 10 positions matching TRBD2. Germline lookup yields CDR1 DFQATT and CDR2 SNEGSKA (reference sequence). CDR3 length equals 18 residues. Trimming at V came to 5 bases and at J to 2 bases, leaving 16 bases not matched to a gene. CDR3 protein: CSARDRMRSGRTTDTQYF. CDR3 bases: TGCAGTGCTCGCGATAGAATGCGTAGCGGGAGGACCACAGATACGCAGTATTTT.

CDR3 nucleotide sequence: TGCAGTGCTAGAATCGGAAGCACAGATACGCAGTATTTT. Translated: CSARIGSTDTQYF. The chain employs TRBV20-1 and TRBJ2-3; no reliable D call. Germline CDR1 is DFQATT and CDR2 is SNEGSKA (reference sequence). V lost 2 bases, J lost 0 bases, and 6 bases lay in between. CDR3 length: 13 residues.

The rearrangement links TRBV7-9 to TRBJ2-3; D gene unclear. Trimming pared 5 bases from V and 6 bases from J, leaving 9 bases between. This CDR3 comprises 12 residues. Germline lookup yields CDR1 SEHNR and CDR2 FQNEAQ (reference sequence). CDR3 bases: TGTGCCAGCAGCCTTTCCCCGGATACGCAGTATTTT. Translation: CASSLSPDTQYF.

The DNA of the CDR3 is TGTGCCAGCAGGAGTCTCGGAGGGCCTGAGACCCAGTACTTC. Amino acid sequence: CASRSLGGPETQYF. The genes are TRBV6-1 and TRBJ2-5, with D tentatively TRBD2 (6 bases). The germline V gene has CDR1 MNHNS and CDR2 SASEGT. This CDR3 is built from 14 residues. Trimming took 6 bases from V and 5 from J, leaving 16 bases between them.

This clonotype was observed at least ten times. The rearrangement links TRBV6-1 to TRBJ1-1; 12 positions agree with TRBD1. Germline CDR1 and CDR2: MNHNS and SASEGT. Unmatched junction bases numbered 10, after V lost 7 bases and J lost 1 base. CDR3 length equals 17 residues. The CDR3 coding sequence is TGTGCCAGCACACTGGGGGGGACAGGGGGCGCGAACACTGAAGCTTTCTTT. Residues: CASTLGGTGGANTEAFF.

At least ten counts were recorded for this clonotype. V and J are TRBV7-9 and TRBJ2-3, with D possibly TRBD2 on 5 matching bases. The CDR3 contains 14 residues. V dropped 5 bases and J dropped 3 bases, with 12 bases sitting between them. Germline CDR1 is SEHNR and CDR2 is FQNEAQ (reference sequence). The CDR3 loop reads CASSQSSYTDTQYF. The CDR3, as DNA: TGTGCCAGCAGCCAATCTAGCTATACAGATACGCAGTATTTT.

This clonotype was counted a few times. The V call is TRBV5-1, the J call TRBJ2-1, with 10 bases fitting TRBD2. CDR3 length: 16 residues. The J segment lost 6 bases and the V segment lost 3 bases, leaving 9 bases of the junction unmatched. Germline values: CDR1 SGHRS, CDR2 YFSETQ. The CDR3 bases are TGCGCCAGCAGCTCTAACCTGGGACTAGCGAGCAATGAGCAGTTCTTC. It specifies CASSSNLGLASNEQFF. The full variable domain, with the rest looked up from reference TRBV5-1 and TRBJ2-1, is KAGVTQTPRYLIKTRGQQVTLSCSPISGHRSVSWYQQTPGQGLQFLFEYFSETQRNKGNFPGRFSGRQFSNSRSEMNVSTLELGDSALYLCASSSNLGLASNEQFFGPGTRLTVL.

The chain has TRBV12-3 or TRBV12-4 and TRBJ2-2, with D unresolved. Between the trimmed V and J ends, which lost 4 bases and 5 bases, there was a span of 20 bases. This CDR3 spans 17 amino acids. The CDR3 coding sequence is TGTGCCAGCAGTTGGGAAAGATGGAGCAGTGGGACCGGGGAGCTGTTTTTT. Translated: CASSWERWSSGTGELFF.